This paragraph covers one TCR beta chain sequence. This entry is derived from a study of blood T cell repertoires in COVID-19. On the study more broadly: Samples of COVID-19 (acute and convalescent) were obtained from the United States, Italy and Spain. PBMCs, B-cell-depleted T cells, or T cells provided the cDNA or gDNA that made up the material.

The V segment lost 4 bases and the J segment 5 bases; nucleotides outside the gene matches: 5. The CDR3 totals 16 residues. Germline V gives CDR1 MGHRA, CDR2 YSYEKL. TCRdb's copy holds only in-frame clones and misses some; the assay was immunoSEQ multiplex PCR. The sample carries 200,000 to 300,000 clones, around 90% recorded once. Sequencing was done on a sample of peripheral blood. The sequence was obtained from a woman in her 30s with acute or convalescent COVID-19. The J gene is TRBJ1-4, the V gene TRBV4-1; 12 bases fit TRBD1. CDR3 loop: CASSPGQGAQNEKLFF. The CDR3 DNA reads TGCGCCAGCAGCCCGGGACAGGGGGCCCAAAATGAAAAACTGTTTTTT.